Given below is one T cell receptor (beta chain) in context. These data belong to a study of control samples from healthy donors and cancer patients. Clones were read by immunoSEQ multiplex PCR, and TCRdb kept only the in-frame ones, dropping some. Of about 170,000 clones detected, roughly 91% appear once; the ten largest clones hold about 1.4%. The source of this sequence is a woman younger than 45 in good health. Specimen: blood.

CDR3 sequence: CASSRTGGTEAFF. Written as DNA, the CDR3 is TGTGCCAGCTCACGGACAGGGGGCACTGAAGCTTTCTTT. The V and J genes are TRBV18 and TRBJ1-1; 10 nucleotides agree with TRBD1. Germline V gives CDR1 KGHSH, CDR2 LQKENI. The CDR3 totals 13 residues. V trimming: 4 bases; J trimming: 4 bases; junction bases outside the gene matches: 0.